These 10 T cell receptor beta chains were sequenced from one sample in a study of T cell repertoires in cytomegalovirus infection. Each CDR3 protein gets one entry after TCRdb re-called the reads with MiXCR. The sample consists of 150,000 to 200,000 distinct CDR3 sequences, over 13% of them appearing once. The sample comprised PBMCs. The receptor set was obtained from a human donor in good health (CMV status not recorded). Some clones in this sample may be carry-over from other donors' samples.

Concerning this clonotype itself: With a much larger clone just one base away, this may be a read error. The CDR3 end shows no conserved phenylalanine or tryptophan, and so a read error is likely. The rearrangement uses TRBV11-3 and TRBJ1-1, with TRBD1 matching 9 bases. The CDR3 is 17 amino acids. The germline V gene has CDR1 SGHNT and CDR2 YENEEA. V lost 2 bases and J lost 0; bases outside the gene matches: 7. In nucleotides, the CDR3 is TGTGCCAGCAGCTTATCCACCGGACAGGGGATGAACACTGAAGCTTTCCTT. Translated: CASSLSTGQGMNTEAFL.

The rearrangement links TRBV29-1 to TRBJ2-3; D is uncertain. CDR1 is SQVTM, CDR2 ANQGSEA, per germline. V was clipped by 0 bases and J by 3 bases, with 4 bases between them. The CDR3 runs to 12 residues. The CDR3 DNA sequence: TGCAGCGTTGAAGAGGGAACAGATACGCAGTATTTT. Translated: CSVEEGTDTQYF.

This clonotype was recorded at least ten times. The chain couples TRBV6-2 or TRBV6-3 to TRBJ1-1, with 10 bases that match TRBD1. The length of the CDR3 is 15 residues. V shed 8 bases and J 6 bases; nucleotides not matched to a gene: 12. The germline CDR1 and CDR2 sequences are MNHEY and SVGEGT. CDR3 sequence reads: CASGEVTGGAAEAFF. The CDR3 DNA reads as TGTGCCAGCGGGGAGGTGACAGGGGGCGCGGCTGAAGCTTTCTTT.

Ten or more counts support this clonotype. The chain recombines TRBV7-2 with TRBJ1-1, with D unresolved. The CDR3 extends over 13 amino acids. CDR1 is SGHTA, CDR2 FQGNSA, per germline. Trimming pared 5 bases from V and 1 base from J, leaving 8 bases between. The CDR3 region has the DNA TGTGCCAGCAGCCTGACACCGAACACTGAAGCTTTCTTT. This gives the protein CASSLTPNTEAFF.

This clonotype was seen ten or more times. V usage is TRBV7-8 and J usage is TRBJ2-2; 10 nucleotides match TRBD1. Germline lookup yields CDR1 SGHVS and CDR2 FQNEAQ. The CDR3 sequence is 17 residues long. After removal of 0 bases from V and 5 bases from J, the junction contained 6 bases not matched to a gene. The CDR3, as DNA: TGTGCCAGCAGCTTAGCTCGAGACAGGGGGCAGACCGGGGAGCTGTTTTTT. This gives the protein CASSLARDRGQTGELFF.

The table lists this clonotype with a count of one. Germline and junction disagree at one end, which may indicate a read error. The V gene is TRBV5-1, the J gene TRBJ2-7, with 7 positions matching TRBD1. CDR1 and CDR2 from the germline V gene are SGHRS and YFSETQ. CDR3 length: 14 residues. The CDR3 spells CPSSLGQTTYEQYF. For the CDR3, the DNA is TGCCCCAGCAGTTTGGGACAGACTACCTACGAGCAGTACTTC.

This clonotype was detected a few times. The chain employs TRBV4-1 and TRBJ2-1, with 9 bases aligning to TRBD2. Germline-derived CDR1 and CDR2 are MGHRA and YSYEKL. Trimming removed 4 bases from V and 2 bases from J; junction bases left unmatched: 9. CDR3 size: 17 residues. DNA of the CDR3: TGCGCCAGCAGCCCGACGGTAGCGGGAGAGGCCTACAATGAGCAGTTCTTC. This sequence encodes CASSPTVAGEAYNEQFF.

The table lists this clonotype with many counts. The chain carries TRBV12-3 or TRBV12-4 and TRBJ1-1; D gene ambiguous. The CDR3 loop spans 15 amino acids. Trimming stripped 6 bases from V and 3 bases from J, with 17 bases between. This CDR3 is CASSPGFSSDTEAFF. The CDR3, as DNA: TGTGCCAGCAGCCCGGGATTCTCGAGCGACACTGAAGCTTTCTTT.

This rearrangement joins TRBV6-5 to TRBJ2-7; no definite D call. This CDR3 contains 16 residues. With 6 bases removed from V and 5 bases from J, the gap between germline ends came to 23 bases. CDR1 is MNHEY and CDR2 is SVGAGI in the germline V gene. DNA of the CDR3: TGTGCCAGCAGCCCGTCGATTGTCCCCCGGTGGAACGAGCAGTACTTC. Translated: CASSPSIVPRWNEQYF.

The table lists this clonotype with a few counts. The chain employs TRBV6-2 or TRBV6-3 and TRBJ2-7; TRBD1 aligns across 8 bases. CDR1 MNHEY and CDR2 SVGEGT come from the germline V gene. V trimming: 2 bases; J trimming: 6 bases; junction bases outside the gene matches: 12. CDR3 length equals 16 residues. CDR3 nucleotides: TGTGCCAGCAGTTACCCAGGGGGCGCTACCCCCGGCGAGCAGTACTTC. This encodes CASSYPGGATPGEQYF.